These T cell receptor beta chains were read from a single sample in a study of cytomegalovirus exposure and HLA in healthy donors. Some clones are missing from TCRdb's copy, which holds only in-frame ones; the method was immunoSEQ multiplex PCR. The sample includes under 250,000 clones, roughly 81% of them seen just once. Sample: PBMCs. These receptor sequences come from a girl between 2 and 10 years old in good health and CMV-seronegative. Each CDR3 is given with its conserved first and last residue. D genes are given only for firm matches. Not all rows give a size; the values are once, few, many and, for expanded clones, a class.

V	size	J	D	CDR3	DNA
TRBV6-5	.	TRBJ2-7	.	CASSNGVAEQYF	TGTGCCAGCAGCAACGGGGTCGCCGAGCAGTACTTC
TRBV10-2	.	TRBJ2-7	.	CASFGPGTPSYEQYF	TGCGCCAGCTTTGGTCCCGGGACACCCTCCTACGAGCAGTACTTC
TRBV2	.	TRBJ2-7	.	CASRADSRPTYEQYF	TGTGCCAGCAGAGCGGACAGCAGGCCAACCTACGAGCAGTACTTC
TRBV25-1	.	TRBJ2-2	TRBD2	CASSDGGLVTGELFF	TGTGCCAGCAGCGATGGGGGACTAGTCACCGGGGAGCTGTTTTTT
TRBV2	.	TRBJ2-1	.	CASCLETSSYNEQFF	TGTGCCAGCTGCCTGGAGACGAGCTCCTACAATGAGCAGTTCTTC
TRBV11-2	.	TRBJ2-1	TRBD2	CASSLRGLAEYNEQFF	TGTGCCAGCAGCCTTAGAGGGCTAGCGGAGTACAATGAGCAGTTCTTC
TRBV28	.	TRBJ2-2	TRBD2	CASISRLAGSTGELFF	TGTGCCAGCATCTCGCGACTAGCGGGATCCACCGGGGAGCTGTTTTTT
TRBV25-1	.	TRBJ2-1	.	CASSGGPRNEQFF	TGTGCCAGCAGCGGAGGGCCGAGGAATGAGCAGTTCTTC
TRBV18	.	TRBJ1-2	.	CASSPNRSSGYTF	TGTGCCAGCTCACCGAACAGGAGTAGTGGCTACACCTTC
TRBV6-6	.	TRBJ2-3	TRBD1	CASSYGTGPPDTQYF	TGTGCCAGCAGTTACGGGACAGGACCCCCAGATACGCAGTATTTT
TRBV4-2	.	TRBJ1-1	.	CASTLAFSDTEAFF	TGTGCCAGCACCCTAGCCTTTTCTGACACTGAAGCTTTCTTT
TRBV27	.	TRBJ2-7	.	CASSLWRSYEQYF	TGTGCCAGCAGTTTATGGAGATCCTACGAGCAGTACTTC
TRBV6-5	.	TRBJ2-5	TRBD2	CASRRLAGGLETQYF	TGTGCCAGCAGGAGACTAGCGGGAGGACTAGAGACCCAGTACTTC
TRBV15	few	TRBJ1-4	TRBD1	CATSRDRGQGGEKLFF	TGTGCCACCAGCAGAGATAGGGGACAGGGAGGGGAAAAACTGTTTTTT
TRBV5-1	few	TRBJ2-5	TRBD1	CASSEGTGGQETQYF	TGCGCCAGCAGCGAAGGTACAGGGGGCCAAGAGACCCAGTACTTC
TRBV2	few	TRBJ1-5	.	CASRRTGDQPQHF	TGTGCCAGCAGGCGGACTGGGGATCAGCCCCAGCATTTT
TRBV27	.	TRBJ1-5	.	CASSLINTGPNQPQHF	TGTGCCAGCAGTTTAATTAATACAGGACCGAATCAGCCCCAGCATTTT
TRBV6-5	.	TRBJ1-2	.	CASSPVGVSYGYTF	TGTGCCAGCAGCCCAGTCGGGGTATCCTATGGCTACACCTTC
TRBV5-8	.	TRBJ2-2	TRBD2	CASSARLAPPNTGELFF	TGTGCCAGCAGCGCAAGACTAGCTCCCCCTAACACCGGGGAGCTGTTTTTT
TRBV19	.	TRBJ1-2	TRBD1	CASIDGQGRNYGYTF	TGTGCCAGTATCGATGGACAGGGGAGGAACTATGGCTACACCTTC
TRBV2	.	TRBJ2-7	TRBD2	CASSLASGGARYEQYF	TGTGCCAGTAGTTTGGCTAGCGGGGGGGCCCGCTACGAGCAGTACTTC
TRBV30	.	TRBJ2-7	.	CAWRRGSTYEQYF	TGTGCCTGGAGGAGGGGGAGTACCTACGAGCAGTACTTC
TRBV6-1	.	TRBJ2-7	TRBD2	CASNDRLAGVGEQYF	TGTGCCAGCAATGACAGACTAGCGGGAGTAGGTGAGCAGTACTTC
TRBV6-5	.	TRBJ2-7	TRBD1	CASRATGGDEQYF	TGTGCCAGCAGAGCGACAGGGGGCGACGAGCAGTACTTC
TRBV6-6	.	TRBJ2-1	.	CASSYGAGYNEQFF	TGTGCCAGCAGTTACGGGGCGGGGTACAATGAGCAGTTCTTC
TRBV2	.	TRBJ2-3	TRBD2	CASSEKRGGRRTDTQYF	TGTGCCAGCAGTGAAAAGCGGGGGGGCCGAAGGACAGATACGCAGTATTTT
TRBV5-1	.	TRBJ2-7	.	CASSPGSAHEQYF	TGCGCCAGCAGCCCTGGGAGCGCCCACGAGCAGTACTTC
TRBV6-1	few	TRBJ1-5	.	CASSDLQGWPQHF	TGTGCCAGCAGTGACCTACAGGGTTGGCCCCAGCATTTT
TRBV7-9	.	TRBJ2-1	TRBD2	CASSLGGGSENEQFF	TGTGCCAGCAGCTTGGGAGGCGGGAGTGAGAATGAGCAGTTCTTC
TRBV6-5	.	TRBJ2-1	.	CASSYSGGGQLNEQFF	TGTGCCAGCAGTTACTCTGGGGGGGGGCAACTTAATGAGCAGTTCTTC
TRBV2	.	TRBJ2-4	TRBD1	CASSAPADRGTNIQYF	TGTGCCAGCAGCGCACCGGCAGACAGGGGGACAAACATTCAGTACTTC
TRBV4-1	.	TRBJ1-1	.	CASSQGAARNTEAFF	TGCGCCAGCAGCCAGGGCGCCGCGCGGAACACTGAAGCTTTCTTT
TRBV6-5	few	TRBJ1-1	.	CASSRGHFTEAFF	TGTGCCAGCAGCCGCGGACATTTCACTGAAGCTTTCTTT
TRBV6-1	few	TRBJ1-2	TRBD1	CASSERTGLLDLGYGYTF	TGTGCCAGCAGTGAGAGGACAGGGCTTCTGGATTTGGGGTATGGCTACACCTTC
TRBV10-1	.	TRBJ1-1	.	CASSRGYGEAFF	TGCGCCAGCAGCAGGGGCTACGGTGAAGCTTTCTTT
TRBV5-4	.	TRBJ2-3	.	CASSPLGADTQYF	TGTGCCAGCAGCCCCTTGGGAGCAGATACGCAGTATTTT
TRBV12-5	once	TRBJ1-1	TRBD1	CASGLSSRQGGPEAFF	TGTGCTAGTGGTTTGTCGTCGAGACAGGGGGGACCTGAAGCTTTCTTT
TRBV11-2	.	TRBJ1-2	.	CASSLGQIYGYTF	TGTGCCAGCAGCTTAGGGCAGATCTATGGCTACACCTTC
TRBV5-1	.	TRBJ1-2	.	CASSLKQDYGYTF	TGCGCCAGCAGCCTAAAACAGGACTATGGCTACACCTTC
TRBV9	.	TRBJ1-1	.	CASSTEGGVGTEAFF	TGTGCCAGCAGCACCGAGGGGGGGGTGGGCACTGAAGCTTTCTTT
TRBV25-1	.	TRBJ1-1	.	CASSWTNTEAFF	TGTGCCAGCAGTTGGACTAACACTGAAGCTTTCTTT